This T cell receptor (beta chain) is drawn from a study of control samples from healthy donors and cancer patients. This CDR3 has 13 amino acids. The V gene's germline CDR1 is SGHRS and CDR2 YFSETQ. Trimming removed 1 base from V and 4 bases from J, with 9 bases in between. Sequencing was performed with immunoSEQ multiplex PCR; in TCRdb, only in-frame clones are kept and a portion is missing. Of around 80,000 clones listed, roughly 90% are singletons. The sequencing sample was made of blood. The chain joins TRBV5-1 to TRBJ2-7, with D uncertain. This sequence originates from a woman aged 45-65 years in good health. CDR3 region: CASSLTGGYEQYF. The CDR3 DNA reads TGCGCCAGCAGCTTGACCGGTGGGTACGAGCAGTACTTC.